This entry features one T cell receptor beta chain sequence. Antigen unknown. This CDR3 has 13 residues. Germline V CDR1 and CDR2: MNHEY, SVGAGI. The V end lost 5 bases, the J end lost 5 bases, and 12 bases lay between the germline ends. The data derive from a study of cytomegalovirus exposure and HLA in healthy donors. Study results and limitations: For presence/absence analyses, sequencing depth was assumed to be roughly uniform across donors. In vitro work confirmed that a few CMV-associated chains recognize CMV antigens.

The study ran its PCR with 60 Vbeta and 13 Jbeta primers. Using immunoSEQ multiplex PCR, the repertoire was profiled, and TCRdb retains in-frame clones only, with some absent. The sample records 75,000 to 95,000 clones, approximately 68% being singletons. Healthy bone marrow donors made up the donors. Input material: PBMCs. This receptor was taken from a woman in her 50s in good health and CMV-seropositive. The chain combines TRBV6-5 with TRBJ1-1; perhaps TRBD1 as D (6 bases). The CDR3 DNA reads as TGTGCCAGCAGTGGACAGAGGGGTACTGAAGCTTTCTTT. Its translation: CASSGQRGTEAFF.